This is a list of T cell receptor beta chains from one sample in a study of T-cell memory formation after mild COVID-19. TCRdb analysed the 5' RACE reads with MiXCR anew, one entry per CDR3 protein. The sample records 300,000 to 350,000 distinct CDR3 sequences, around an eighth being singletons. The specimen sequenced was PBMCs or a T cell subset sorted from them (not recorded which). These TCRs come from a man younger than 35 who had mild COVID-19 (a few samples of this study predate the infection). Cell type and time point are not known. The CDR3 runs from the conserved cysteine through the conserved F or W. The D gene is left open where the match is weak. Some rows have no size entry. The others give once, few or many, or a class for an expanded clone.

J gene | V gene | CDR3 length | clone size | D gene | CDR3 protein | CDR3 DNA
TRBJ2-2 | TRBV7-8 | 17 | NA | NA | CASRGRMGTTNTGELFF | TGTGCCAGCAGGGGTCGGATGGGGACCACGAACACCGGGGAGCTGTTTTTT
TRBJ2-5 | TRBV7-3 | 13 | many | TRBD2 | CASSLTSGETQYF | TGTGCCAGCAGCTTGACTAGCGGAGAGACCCAGTACTTC
TRBJ1-1 | TRBV12-3/TRBV12-4 | 13 | NA | NA | CASSYGQGVEAFF | TGTGCCAGCAGTTATGGGCAGGGAGTCGAAGCTTTCTTT
TRBJ1-1 | TRBV7-2 | 12 | few | NA | CASSDRTGKAFF | TGTGCCAGCAGCGACAGGACTGGTAAAGCTTTCTTT
TRBJ2-6 | TRBV7-2 | 15 | few | NA | CASSERLSGANVLTF | TGTGCCAGCAGCGAGCGTCTCTCTGGGGCCAACGTCCTGACTTTC
TRBJ1-6 | TRBV11-2 | 17 | NA | NA | CASSPTSSSGALSPLHF | TGTGCCAGCAGCCCTACCTCCTCGTCAGGGGCTCTTTCACCCCTCCACTTT
TRBJ2-3 | TRBV11-3 | 14 | few | NA | CASSPGVGTDTQYF | TGTGCCAGCTCCCCAGGCGTGGGGACAGATACGCAGTATTTT
TRBJ1-2 | TRBV20-1 | 11 | NA | NA | CSAIRTGGYTF | TGCAGTGCTATCCGGACCGGTGGCTACACCTTC
TRBJ2-7 | TRBV12-3/TRBV12-4 | 14 | NA | NA | CASRSGQAPYEQYF | TGTGCCAGCAGATCGGGGCAGGCTCCCTACGAGCAGTACTTC
TRBJ2-1 | TRBV7-3 | 15 | few | TRBD2 | CASSLTPGLAEEQFF | TGTGCCAGCAGCTTAACGCCGGGACTAGCGGAAGAGCAGTTCTTC
TRBJ2-5 | TRBV5-1 | 16 | NA | TRBD2 | CASSISGTSSQETQYF | TGCGCCAGCAGCATATCCGGGACTAGTTCCCAGGAGACCCAGTACTTC
TRBJ2-7 | TRBV4-3 | 15 | many | TRBD1 | CASSQGRDSPYEQYF | TGCGCCAGCAGCCAAGGAAGGGACAGCCCCTACGAGCAGTACTTC
TRBJ2-7 | TRBV6-5 | 14 | NA | TRBD1 | CASSPGQGNYEQYF | TGTGCCAGCAGTCCGGGACAGGGGAACTACGAGCAGTACTTC
TRBJ2-3 | TRBV7-2 | 16 | few | TRBD2 | CASSPPAGGPRDTQYF | TGTGCCAGCAGCCCTCCCGCGGGGGGGCCGAGAGATACGCAGTATTTT
TRBJ2-5 | TRBV12-3/TRBV12-4 | 13 | NA | NA | CASSRNRWETQYF | TGTGCCAGCAGTCGCAATCGCTGGGAGACACAGTACTTC
TRBJ2-3 | TRBV7-2 | 13 | NA | TRBD1 | CASRPTGADTKYF | TGTGCCAGCAGGCCGACAGGGGCAGATACGAAGTATTTT
TRBJ2-5 | TRBV12-3/TRBV12-4 | 15 | few | NA | CASTASGRDQETQYF | TGTGCCAGCACCGCTTCTGGCAGAGACCAAGAGACCCAGTACTTC
TRBJ2-5 | TRBV7-2 | 17 | NA | TRBD2 | CASSFGFGGGDQETQYF | TGTGCCAGCAGCTTTGGTTTTGGCGGGGGGGACCAAGAGACCCAGTACTTC
TRBJ2-7 | TRBV12-3/TRBV12-4 | 12 | few | NA | CASSPHGAEQYF | TGTGCCAGCAGTCCCCACGGAGCCGAGCAGTACTTC
TRBJ1-2 | TRBV10-3 | 13 | NA | NA | CAISEPEGRGYTF | TGTGCCATCAGTGAGCCCGAAGGGAGGGGCTACACCTTC
TRBJ2-5 | TRBV7-9 | 15 | few | NA | CASSLGRQVRETQYF | TGTGCCAGCAGCTTAGGCCGCCAGGTCAGAGAGACCCAGTACTTC
TRBJ1-5 | TRBV28 | 12 | many | NA | CASSLLNQPQHF | TGTGCCAGCAGTTTATTAAATCAGCCCCAGCATTTT
TRBJ2-5 | TRBV7-6 | 13 | NA | NA | CASSLELLQTQYF | TGTGCCAGCAGCTTAGAACTGCTTCAGACCCAGTACTTC
TRBJ2-2 | TRBV5-1 | 14 | few | NA | CASSSGAQGGELFF | TGCGCCAGCAGCTCGGGGGCCCAGGGCGGGGAGCTGTTTTTT
TRBJ2-6 | TRBV3-1 | 16 | few | NA | CASSQVFGSGANVLTF | TGTGCCAGCAGCCAAGTATTCGGCTCTGGGGCCAACGTCCTGACTTTC
TRBJ1-2 | TRBV20-1 | 11 | NA | NA | CSASDPNGYTF | TGCAGTGCCTCGGATCCCAATGGCTACACCTTC
TRBJ2-7 | TRBV18 | 14 | few | NA | CASSPLSRDYEQYF | TGTGCCAGCTCACCACTTTCTCGGGACTACGAGCAGTACTTC
TRBJ2-2 | TRBV5-1 | 17 | few | NA | CASSPFGVGANTGELFF | TGCGCCAGCAGCCCATTCGGGGTCGGCGCGAACACCGGGGAGCTGTTTTTT
TRBJ2-1 | TRBV12-3/TRBV12-4 | 16 | many | TRBD2 | CASSPHPSGAYNEQFF | TGTGCCAGCAGTCCCCACCCTAGCGGGGCCTACAATGAGCAGTTCTTC
TRBJ2-5 | TRBV6-2/TRBV6-3 | 13 | NA | NA | CASIRGPQETQYF | TGTGCCAGCATACGCGGCCCCCAAGAGACCCAGTACTTC
TRBJ1-6 | TRBV6-1 | 14 | NA | NA | CASSETDYNSPLHF | TGTGCCAGCAGTGAGACAGATTATAATTCACCCCTCCACTTT
TRBJ2-1 | TRBV10-2 | 15 | many | TRBD2 | CASREEAGDYNEQFF | TGCGCCAGCAGGGAGGAGGCGGGGGACTACAATGAGCAGTTCTTC
TRBJ2-3 | TRBV11-2 | 15 | NA | TRBD1 | CASSFNGQGGDTQYF | TGTGCCAGCAGCTTCAACGGACAGGGGGGAGATACGCAGTATTTT
TRBJ2-5 | TRBV20-1 | 14 | NA | TRBD2 | CSAPRASGGETQYF | TGCAGTGCTCCAAGAGCTAGCGGGGGAGAGACCCAGTACTTC
TRBJ2-3 | TRBV6-5 | 19 | few | NA | CASSYSMPIRGATTDTQYF | TGTGCCAGCAGTTACTCGATGCCCATTAGGGGGGCTACCACAGATACGCAGTATTTT
TRBJ2-1 | TRBV24-1 | 14 | NA | TRBD1 | CATSATDRGNEQFF | TGTGCCACCAGTGCTACAGACAGGGGCAATGAGCAGTTCTTC
TRBJ2-5 | TRBV7-9 | 14 | many | NA | CASSPGRGWETQYF | TGTGCCAGCAGCCCCGGCAGGGGATGGGAGACCCAGTACTTC